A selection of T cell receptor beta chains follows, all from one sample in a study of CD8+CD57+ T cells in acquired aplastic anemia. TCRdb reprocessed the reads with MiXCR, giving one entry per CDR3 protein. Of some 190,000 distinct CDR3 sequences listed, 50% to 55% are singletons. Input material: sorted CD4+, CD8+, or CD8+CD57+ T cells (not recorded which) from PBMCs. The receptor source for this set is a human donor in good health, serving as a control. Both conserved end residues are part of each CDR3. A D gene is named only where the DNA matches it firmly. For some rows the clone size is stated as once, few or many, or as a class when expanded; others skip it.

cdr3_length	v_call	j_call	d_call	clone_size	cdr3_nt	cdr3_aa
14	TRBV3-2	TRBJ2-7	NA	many	TGTGCCAGCAGCCAAGATAACGCCTTTTACGAGCAGTACTTC	CASSQDNAFYEQYF
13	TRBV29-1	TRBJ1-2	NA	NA	TGCAGCGTTGATACGGAAACAGGGTATGGCTACACCTTC	CSVDTETGYGYTF
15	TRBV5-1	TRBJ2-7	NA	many	TGCGCCAGCAGCTTGGGGGGGCAGGGTCACAACGAGCAGTACTTC	CASSLGGQGHNEQYF
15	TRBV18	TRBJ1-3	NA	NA	TGTGCCAGCTCCCCGGACGGTCTTCCTGGAAACACCATATATTTT	CASSPDGLPGNTIYF
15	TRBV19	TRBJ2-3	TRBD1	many	TGTGCCAGTAGTTTGGGACAGGGAGCGACAGATACGCAGTATTTT	CASSLGQGATDTQYF
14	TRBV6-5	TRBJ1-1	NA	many	TGTGCCAGCAGTTACTCGAGTACAGGCGCTGAAGCTTTCTTT	CASSYSSTGAEAFF
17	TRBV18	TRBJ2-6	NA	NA	TGTGCCAGCTCACCCCAGGGCCGAAGCTCTGGGGCCAACGTCCTGACTTTC	CASSPQGRSSGANVLTF
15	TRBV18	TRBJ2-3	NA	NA	TGTGCCAGCTCACCAAAGTTGGTGGGAACAGATACGCAGTATTTT	CASSPKLVGTDTQYF
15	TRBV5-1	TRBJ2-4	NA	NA	TGCGCCAGCAGGGGACCACCAGGAGGTAGTAACATTCAGTACTTC	CASRGPPGGSNIQYF
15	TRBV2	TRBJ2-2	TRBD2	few	TGTGCCAGCAGTTGGACTAGCGGGGGCACCGGGGAGCTGTTTTTT	CASSWTSGGTGELFF
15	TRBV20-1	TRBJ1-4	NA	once	TGCAGTGCTAGAAGGCTAGCGGGGGCTGATGAAAAACTGTTTTTT	CSARRLAGADEKLFF
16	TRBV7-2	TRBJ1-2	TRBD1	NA	TGTGCCAGCATCCTCGGACAGGGGGGGGTCGGATATGGCTACACCTTC	CASILGQGGVGYGYTF
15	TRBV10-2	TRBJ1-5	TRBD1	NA	TGCGCCAGCAACGCCGGGACAGGCGAGAATCAGCCCCAGCATTTT	CASNAGTGENQPQHF
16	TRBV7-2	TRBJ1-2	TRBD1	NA	TGTGCCAGCAGCTTAGCGGTGACAGGGGATAACTATGGCTACACCTTC	CASSLAVTGDNYGYTF
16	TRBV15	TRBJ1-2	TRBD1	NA	TGTGCCACCAGCAGAGATTACGGGACAGGGGGTCATGGCTACACCTTC	CATSRDYGTGGHGYTF
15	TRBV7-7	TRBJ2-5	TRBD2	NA	TGTGCTAGCAGCTCCCACAGCGGGGGTTGGGAGACCCAGTACTTC	CASSSHSGGWETQYF
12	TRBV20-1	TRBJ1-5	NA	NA	TGCAATGCGCGCGGAGGAGATCAGCCCCAGCATTTT	CNARGGDQPQHF
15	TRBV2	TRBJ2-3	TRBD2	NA	TGTGCCAGCAGTTGGACTAGCGGGGGCGCCGATACGCAGTATTTT	CASSWTSGGADTQYF
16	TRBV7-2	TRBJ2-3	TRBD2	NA	TGTGCCAGCAGCTTAGCTCGCGGGGGGCCCACAGATACGCAGTATTTT	CASSLARGGPTDTQYF
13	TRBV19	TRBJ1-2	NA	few	TGTGCCAGTAGTCCGAGGGCAGTCTATGGCTACACCTTC	CASSPRAVYGYTF
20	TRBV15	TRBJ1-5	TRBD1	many	TGTGCCACCAGCAGGGCTTATGGGACAGGGGCCACCGAGGGCAATCAGCCCCAGCATTTT	CATSRAYGTGATEGNQPQHF
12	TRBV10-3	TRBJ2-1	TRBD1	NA	TGTGCCATCAGTGGGGACAGGGATGAGCAGTTCTTC	CAISGDRDEQFF
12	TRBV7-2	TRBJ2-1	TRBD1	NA	TGTGCCAGCAGCTTGGGGACAGATACGCAGTTCTTC	CASSLGTDTQFF
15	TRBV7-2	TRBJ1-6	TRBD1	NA	TGTGCCAGCAGCCCGGGACAGGGGGGCAATTCACCCCTCCACTTT	CASSPGQGGNSPLHF
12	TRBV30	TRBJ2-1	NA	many	TGTGCCTGGCGATACTCCTACAATGAGCAGTTCTTC	CAWRYSYNEQFF
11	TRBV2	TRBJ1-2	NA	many	TGTGCCAGCACTCTTGGGGGGATGAACACCTTC	CASTLGGMNTF
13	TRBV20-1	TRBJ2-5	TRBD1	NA	TGCAGTGTTCAACAGGGGGCGGGAGAGACCCAGTACTTC	CSVQQGAGETQYF
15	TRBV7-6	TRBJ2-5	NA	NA	TGTGCCAGCAGCCACCTTACCGGGACACAAGAGACCCAGTACTTC	CASSHLTGTQETQYF
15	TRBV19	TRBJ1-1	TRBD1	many	TGTGCCAGTAGTATCATTCCGACAGGGAGACCTGAAGCTTTCTTT	CASSIIPTGRPEAFF
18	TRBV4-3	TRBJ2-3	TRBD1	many	TGCGCCAGCAGCCAAACATCCCGGGACAGGGGGCGGACAGATACGCAGTATTTT	CASSQTSRDRGRTDTQYF
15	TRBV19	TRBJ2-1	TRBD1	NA	TGTGCCAGTGGTATTGGGACAGGGAGATACAATGAGCAGTTCTTC	CASGIGTGRYNEQFF
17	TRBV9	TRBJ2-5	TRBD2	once	TGTGCCAGCACCCTCGGCCTAGCGGGGGGGCCCCAGCTGGACCAGTACTTC	CASTLGLAGGPQLDQYF
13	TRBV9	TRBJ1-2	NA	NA	TGTGCCAGCAGCGGCTCCCAGGACTATGGCTACACCTTC	CASSGSQDYGYTF
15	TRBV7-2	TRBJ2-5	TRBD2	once	TGTGCCAGCAGCTTTTGGAGCGGGGGCCAAGAGACCCAGTACTTC	CASSFWSGGQETQYF
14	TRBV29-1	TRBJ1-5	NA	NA	TGCAGCGTTGACGATGGGGGGGGCGGTCAGCCCCAGCATTTT	CSVDDGGGGQPQHF
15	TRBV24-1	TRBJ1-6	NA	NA	TGTGCCACCTTCCTAAGCAGTCCTTTTAATCACCCCCTCCACTTT	CATFLSSPFNHPLHF
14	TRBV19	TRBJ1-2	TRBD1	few	TGTGCCAGTAGTATAGGAGACAGGGCTTACGGCTACACCTTC	CASSIGDRAYGYTF
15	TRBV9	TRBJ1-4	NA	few	TGTGCCAGCAGCGTACCCGACAGGCTTAATGAAAAACTGTTTTTT	CASSVPDRLNEKLFF
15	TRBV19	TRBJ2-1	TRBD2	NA	TGTGCCAGTAGGATAGCGGGAGTGACCTACAATGAGCAGTTCTTC	CASRIAGVTYNEQFF
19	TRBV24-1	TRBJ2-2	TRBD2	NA	TGTGCCACCAGTGATTCCGTACTAGCGGGAGGTGCGGACACCGGGGAGCTGTTTTTT	CATSDSVLAGGADTGELFF
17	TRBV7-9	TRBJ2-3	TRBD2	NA	TGTGCCAGCAGCTTAGTCTCTCTCGGCGGGGGGTTACGTACGCAGTATTTT	CASSLVSLGGGLRTQYF
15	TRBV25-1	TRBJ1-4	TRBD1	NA	TGTGCCAGCAGTGAATGGGGGACAGGGAGTGAAAAACTGTTTTTT	CASSEWGTGSEKLFF
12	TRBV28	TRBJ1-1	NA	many	TGTGCCACTTCGACAGGGAACACTGAAGCTTTCTTT	CATSTGNTEAFF
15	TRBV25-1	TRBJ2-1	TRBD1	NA	TGTGCCAGCAACACAGGGACAGGGAATAACAATGGGCAGTTCTTC	CASNTGTGNNNGQFF
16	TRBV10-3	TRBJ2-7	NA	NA	TGTGCCATCAGTGAATTGGGTGGAGGCGGTTTCCACGAGCAGTACTTC	CAISELGGGGFHEQYF
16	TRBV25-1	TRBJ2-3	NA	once	TGTGCCAGCAGTGAAATGGATGGTGGGAGCGCAGATACGCAGTATTTT	CASSEMDGGSADTQYF
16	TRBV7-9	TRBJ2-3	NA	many	TGTGCCAGCCTCACCGTCCTTGACCCTAGCACAGATACGCAGTATTTT	CASLTVLDPSTDTQYF
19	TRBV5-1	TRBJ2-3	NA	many	TGCGCCAGCACCGAGCGTGACCCAGAGCAAGCCTCTAGCACAGATACGCAGTATTTT	CASTERDPEQASSTDTQYF
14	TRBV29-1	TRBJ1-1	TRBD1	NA	TGCAGCGTTGTCCCGGGGACAGGGAACACTGAAGCTTTCTTT	CSVVPGTGNTEAFF
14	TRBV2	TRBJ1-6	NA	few	TGTGCCAGCAGGGGGGACTTTCCCAATTCACCCCTCCACTTT	CASRGDFPNSPLHF
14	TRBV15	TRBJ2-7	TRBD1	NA	TGTGCCACCCGTGGACAGGGGCATACCTACGAGCAGTACTTC	CATRGQGHTYEQYF
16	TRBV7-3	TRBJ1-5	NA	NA	TGTGCCAGCAGCCCTTCCAGAGGCTATAGCAACCAGCCCCAGCATTTT	CASSPSRGYSNQPQHF